The 7 T cell receptor beta chains below were found in one sample sequenced in a study of long-term antiretroviral therapy in people with HIV. Investigators performed immunoSEQ version v3.0 at survey level. Produced via immunoSEQ multiplex PCR; TCRdb's table is partial and in-frame only. Here the sample spans nearly 20,000 clones, around three quarters being singletons. The sample was unsorted PBMCs, taken 0.2 years after starting antiretroviral therapy. These receptor sequences come from a woman aged 40 to 50 with HIV.

The rearrangement links TRBV5-4 to TRBJ2-5; tentative D call: TRBD2 (6 bases). The germline gives CDR1 SGHNT, CDR2 YYREEE (reference sequence). CDR3 length: 13 amino acids. V was cut by 10 bases and J by 2 bases, with 15 bases left in between. The CDR3 bases are TGTGCCTTATCCGGCGGGGCACAAGAGACCCAGTACTTC. Encoded protein: CALSGGAQETQYF. The full variable domain, in which reference TRBV5-4 and TRBJ2-5 provide the parts outside the CDR3, is ETGVTQSPTHLIKTRGQQVTLRCSSQSGHNTVSWYQQALGQGPQFIFQYYREEENGRGNFPPRFSGLQFPNYSSELNVNALELDDSALYLCALSGGAQETQYFGPGTRLLVL.

The J gene is TRBJ1-3, the V gene TRBV2; 9 bases agree with TRBD1. The CDR3 has 16 amino acids. Looked up from germline, CDR1 is SNHLY and CDR2 is FYNNEI. Germline trimming cut 5 bases from V and 0 bases from J; bases unmatched to any gene: 5. CDR3: CASSSGTGYSGNTIYF. In DNA form, the CDR3 reads TGTGCCAGCAGTTCCGGGACAGGGTACTCTGGAAACACCATATATTTT.

This sequence joins TRBV6-5 and TRBJ1-5; 7 bases line up with TRBD1. The length of the CDR3 is 14 residues. V was clipped by 5 bases and J by 7 bases; unmatched bases: 8. Germline CDR1 is MNHEY and CDR2 is SVGAGI. The CDR3 DNA reads TGTGCCAGCAGTAATACAGGGGTCTGGCAGCCCCAGCATTTT. Translating gives CASSNTGVWQPQHF.

J is TRBJ2-1 and V is TRBV4-3, with D perhaps matching TRBD2 (6 bases). Germline assignment: CDR1 LGHNA and CDR2 YSLEER. This CDR3 comprises 16 residues. V dropped 1 base and J dropped 6 bases, with 16 bases sitting between them. The CDR3 nucleotides are TGCGCCAGCAGCCAAGTCGGGGGACGACGACGCAATGAGCAGTTCTTC. Residues: CASSQVGGRRRNEQFF.

The chain carries TRBV10-3 and TRBJ2-7, with TRBD2 matching over 7 bases. CDR1 is ENHRY, CDR2 SYGVKD, per germline. CDR3 size: 16 residues. The trim removed 0 bases at V and 4 bases at J, leaving 9 bases unmatched. CDR3 residues: CAISESPAGALYEQYF. The CDR3 nucleotides are TGTGCCATCAGTGAGTCGCCTGCGGGAGCCTTATACGAGCAGTACTTC.

The rearrangement uses TRBV19 and TRBJ2-1; TRBD2 agrees at 7 bases. The CDR3 has 18 residues. Germline lookup yields CDR1 LNHDA and CDR2 SQIVND (reference sequence). V lost 3 bases to trimming and J lost 0 bases; unmatched junction nucleotides: 11. CDR3 residues: CASSIESSGFSSYNEQFF. DNA for the CDR3: TGTGCCAGTAGTATCGAGTCTAGCGGTTTTAGCTCCTACAATGAGCAGTTCTTC.

This clone was seen more than once but under ten times. The chain joins TRBV9 to TRBJ1-3; 10 bases line up with TRBD1. The V gene's germline CDR1 is SGDLS and CDR2 YYNGEE. This CDR3 region has 15 residues. V shed 4 bases and J 2 bases; nucleotides not matched to a gene: 3. The CDR3 bases are TGTGCCAGCAGCATCGGACAGGGGGCTGGAAACACCATATATTTT. Protein: CASSIGQGAGNTIYF.